Following are 17 T cell receptor beta chains from one sample sequenced in a study of cytomegalovirus exposure and HLA in healthy donors. 13 Jbeta primers and 60 Vbeta primers were used for the PCR. Assay used: immunoSEQ multiplex PCR; TCRdb lists only in-frame clones, some missing. The data hold 150,000 to 200,000 clones, with approximately 79% observed a single time. The sequenced material came from PBMCs. The receptors were gathered from a human donor in good health.

The V and J genes are TRBV19 and TRBJ1-1; D may be TRBD1 (5 bases). V lost 7 bases and J lost 1, with 13 bases in between. This CDR3 is 14 amino acids long. The germline CDR1 and CDR2 sequences are LNHDA and SQIVND (reference sequence). CDR3 residues: CASMLDNKNTEAFF. The CDR3 DNA follows: TGTGCCAGTATGCTGGACAATAAGAACACTGAAGCTTTCTTT.

This chain uses TRBV9 with TRBJ2-3, with a tentative D call TRBD1 (8 bases). This CDR3 is built from 17 residues. The V end was cut by 3 bases, the J end by 3 bases, with 20 bases between. The V gene's germline CDR1 is SGDLS and CDR2 YYNGEE. CDR3 amino acids: CASSERGGDRWTDTQYF. The CDR3 DNA sequence: TGTGCCAGCAGCGAGAGGGGGGGGGACAGGTGGACAGATACGCAGTATTTT.

This clone was seen only a few times. The rearrangement links TRBV10-3 to TRBJ1-1; possibly TRBD1 for D (5 bases). The V and J ends lost 5 bases and 0 bases respectively, with 13 bases between them. This CDR3 spans 15 amino acids. Germline CDR1 and CDR2: ENHRY and SYGVKD. The CDR3 region has the DNA TGTGCCATCAGTACGGGGGTAGGAGTGAACACTGAAGCTTTCTTT. Translated, it gives CAISTGVGVNTEAFF.

This chain uses TRBV4-1 with TRBJ1-6; no clear D. V shed 0 bases and J shed 0 bases, with 6 bases lying between them. The CDR3 sequence is 16 residues long. Germline lookup yields CDR1 MGHRA and CDR2 YSYEKL. As DNA, the CDR3 is TGCGCCAGCAGCCAAGACCCTAGCTCCTATAATTCACCCCTCCACTTT. Amino acids: CASSQDPSSYNSPLHF.

This clone appeared a single time. The CDR3 nucleotides read TGTGCCAGCCAACCGTGGCGGTCCTACGAGCAGTACTTC. Translation gives CASQPWRSYEQYF. The chain links TRBV7-2 to TRBJ2-7; D ambiguous. In germline, CDR1 is SGHTA, CDR2 FQGNSA. The CDR3 runs to 13 residues. Trimming took 8 bases from V and 1 from J, leaving 12 bases between them.

V gene TRBV6-5 combines with J gene TRBJ1-1; possible D gene TRBD1, 5 bases. Per germline, CDR1 MNHEY and CDR2 SVGAGI. The V end was cut by 0 bases, the J end by 5 bases, with 10 bases between. This CDR3 has 14 amino acids. The CDR3 DNA sequence: TGTGCCAGCAGTTACTCGTGGGGGGAAACTGAAGCTTTCTTT. Translating it yields CASSYSWGETEAFF.

The chain employs TRBV5-4 and TRBJ1-2; D is unclear. Germline V CDR1 and CDR2: SGHNT, YYREEE (reference sequence). This CDR3 spans 15 amino acids. Trimming left V 4 bases short and J 2 bases short, with 15 bases between. DNA of the CDR3: TGTGCCAGCAGCGCCCAGCAGGCTCCAAACTATGGCTACACCTTC. This encodes CASSAQQAPNYGYTF.

The chain has TRBV5-5 and TRBJ2-7; 8 bases agree with TRBD1. CDR1 is SGHKS, CDR2 YYEKEE, per germline (reference sequence). V gave up 4 bases and J gave up 3 bases; unmatched junction bases: 12. The CDR3 has 16 residues. Written as DNA, the CDR3 is TGTGCCAGCAGCCCGCCCCCCGGACAGGGAGACTACGAGCAGTACTTC. Its translation: CASSPPPGQGDYEQYF.

In its sample, this clone was seen a few times. The gene calls are TRBV15 and TRBJ1-4, with TRBD1 as a possible D gene (5 bases). V was shortened by 2 bases and J by 0 bases, with 10 bases between the two germline ends. The CDR3 extends over 16 amino acids. CDR1 and CDR2 (germline): LNHNV, YYDKDF (reference sequence). CDR3 region: CATSRSGGATNEKLFF. DNA of the CDR3: TGTGCCACCAGCAGATCCGGGGGTGCAACTAATGAAAAACTGTTTTTT.

This clone showed up just once. This chain joins TRBV19 and TRBJ1-2; D remains ambiguous. The germline V gene encodes CDR1 LNHDA and CDR2 SQIVND (reference sequence). The CDR3 is made up of 15 amino acids. Trimming removed 0 bases at V and 4 bases at J, with 12 bases between. CDR3 DNA: TGTGCCAGTAGTATAGATCGGGGAAGATCCTATGGCTACACCTTC. Translating gives CASSIDRGRSYGYTF. Full variable domain (rest looked up from reference TRBV19 and TRBJ1-2): DGGITQSPKYLFRKEGQNVTLSCEQNLNHDAMYWYRQDPGQGLRLIYYSQIVNDFQKGDIAEGYSVSREKKESFPLTVTSAQKNPTAFYLCASSIDRGRSYGYTFGSGTRLTVV.

This clone was detected only once. The V and J genes are TRBV7-2 and TRBJ2-7, with 10 positions matching TRBD1. The CDR3 runs 15 residues. In germline, CDR1 is SGHTA, CDR2 FQGNSA. V was pared by 5 bases and J by 7 bases, with 11 bases of the junction left unmatched. The CDR3, as DNA: TGTGCCAGCAGCGTAGACAGGGGGCGTTTTATAGAGCAGTACTTC. This encodes CASSVDRGRFIEQYF. Drawing the rest from reference TRBV7-2 and TRBJ2-7, the complete variable domain is GAGVSQSPSNKVTEKGKDVELRCDPISGHTALYWYRQSLGQGLEFLIYFQGNSAPDKSGLPSDRFSAERTGGSVSTLTIQRTQQEDSAVYLCASSVDRGRFIEQYFGPGTRLTVT.

This chain uses TRBV5-6 with TRBJ2-7; 11 positions match TRBD1. This CDR3 is 14 amino acids long. Germline loops: CDR1 SGHDT, CDR2 YYEEEE. Trimming at V came to 4 bases and at J to 4 bases, leaving 4 bases not matched to a gene. CDR3 DNA: TGTGCCAGCAGCGGGGACAGGGGGAAGTACGAGCAGTACTTC. Translating gives CASSGDRGKYEQYF.

In the case of this clone: The junction departs from the called germline gene at one end, perhaps through a read error. V usage is TRBV27 and J usage is TRBJ1-1; 7 bases are a match to TRBD1. The CDR3 length is 13 residues. Germline loops: CDR1 MNHEY, CDR2 SMNVEV (reference sequence). CDR3 coding DNA: TGTGCCGGCAGTACCGGGACAGCCCCAGGGGCTTTCTTT. Encoded protein: CAGSTGTAPGAFF.

The chain carries TRBV5-1 and TRBJ2-2, with 7 bases lining up with TRBD2. The germline V gene encodes CDR1 SGHRS and CDR2 YFSETQ. With 0 bases clipped from V and 6 bases from J, the junction kept 11 bases outside the gene matches. The CDR3 loop spans 17 amino acids. CDR3 loop: CASSLERLSAGPGELFF. The CDR3 DNA reads as TGCGCCAGCAGCTTGGAGAGGTTGTCAGCGGGGCCCGGGGAGCTGTTTTTT.

J is TRBJ1-1 and V is TRBV29-1, with a tentative D call TRBD1 (5 bases). The germline V gene has CDR1 SQVTM and CDR2 ANQGSEA. The CDR3 has 12 amino acids. V was clipped by 6 bases and J by 3 bases, with 11 bases between them. The CDR3, as DNA: TGCAGCGTAAGGGGTTTGGACACTGAAGCTTTCTTT. This encodes CSVRGLDTEAFF.

The chain combines TRBV5-1 with TRBJ1-1, with no clear D. Trimming took 6 bases from V and 0 from J, leaving 9 bases between them. Per the germline V gene, CDR1 is SGHRS and CDR2 is YFSETQ. This CDR3 has 13 residues. CDR3 sequence reads: CASKEGVNTEAFF. The DNA of the CDR3 is TGCGCCAGCAAAGAGGGTGTGAACACTGAAGCTTTCTTT. Supplemented by reference TRBV5-1 and TRBJ1-1, the full variable domain reads KAGVTQTPRYLIKTRGQQVTLSCSPISGHRSVSWYQQTPGQGLQFLFEYFSETQRNKGNFPGRFSGRQFSNSRSEMNVSTLELGDSALYLCASKEGVNTEAFFGQGTRLTVV.

The chain employs TRBV7-8 and TRBJ1-1; D call uncertain. Germline values: CDR1 SGHVS, CDR2 FQNEAQ. The CDR3 contains 13 residues. V lost 5 bases, J lost 5 bases, and 12 bases lay in between. CDR3 bases: TGTGCCAGCAGCGTAGAGAGAGGGACTGAAGCTTTCTTT. This gives the protein CASSVERGTEAFF.